The 12 T cell receptor beta chains below were found in one sample sequenced in a study of cytomegalovirus exposure and HLA in healthy donors. The study ran its PCR with 60 Vbeta and 13 Jbeta primers. Assay used: immunoSEQ multiplex PCR; TCRdb lists only in-frame clones, some missing. The top ten hold about 6.3% of the sample, which has 100,000 or so clones, nearly 85% seen once. The sample comprised PBMCs. The receptors stem from a man younger than 35 in good health and CMV-seronegative.

V is TRBV29-1 and J is TRBJ2-7; TRBD1 agrees at 9 bases. The CDR3 totals 15 residues. V trimming: 5 bases; J trimming: 2 bases; junction bases outside the gene matches: 10. The germline CDR1 and CDR2 sequences are SQVTM and ANQGSEA. This CDR3 reads CSVLAGTGLPYEQYF. In DNA form, the CDR3 reads TGCAGCGTTTTAGCCGGGACAGGGCTTCCCTACGAGCAGTACTTC.

This rearrangement joins TRBV5-6 to TRBJ1-1; D unclear. CDR1 SGHDT and CDR2 YYEEEE come from the germline V gene. The CDR3 is 14 amino acids. Trimming removed 4 bases at V and 7 bases at J, with 17 bases between. CDR3: CASSPDYRADEAFF. CDR3 nucleotide sequence: TGTGCCAGCAGCCCAGACTACCGGGCCGATGAAGCTTTCTTT. Looking up the rest from reference TRBV5-6 and TRBJ1-1 gives the full variable domain: DAGVTQSPTHLIKTRGQQVTLRCSPKSGHDTVSWYQQALGQGPQFIFQYYEEEERQRGNFPDRFSGHQFPNYSSELNVNALLLGDSALYLCASSPDYRADEAFFGQGTRLTVV.

This chain links TRBV10-1 with TRBJ2-1; 8 positions match TRBD2. The ends lost 2 bases at V and 10 bases at J; junction bases unmatched: 13. CDR1 WNHNN and CDR2 SYGVQD come from the germline V gene (reference sequence). The CDR3 sequence is 16 residues long. CDR3 loop: CASSERVAGFGGEQFF. As DNA, the CDR3 is TGCGCCAGCAGTGAGCGAGTAGCGGGGTTTGGTGGGGAGCAGTTCTTC.

V and J are TRBV4-1 and TRBJ2-4; 7 bases match TRBD1. Unmatched junction bases numbered 23, after V lost 6 bases and J lost 0 bases. This CDR3 contains 21 residues. Germline V CDR1 and CDR2: MGHRA, YSYEKL. The DNA of the CDR3 is TGCGCCAGCAGTCTGAGGAAAGGGGGCTGGAGTGGCCTACTAGCCAAAAACATTCAGTACTTC. Protein sequence: CASSLRKGGWSGLLAKNIQYF.

V and J are TRBV5-8 and TRBJ1-1; 7 nucleotides agree with TRBD1. Per the germline V gene, CDR1 is SGHTS and CDR2 is YDEGEE. V lost 4 bases and J lost 1; bases outside the gene matches: 13. The CDR3 is 17 residues long. CDR3 nucleotide sequence: TGTGCCAGCAGCCTGGCCCTCGCATCAGGGGGGAACACTGAAGCTTTCTTT. This codes for CASSLALASGGNTEAFF.

In this sample, this clone turned up once. The chain is built from TRBV29-1 and TRBJ2-5; D is possibly TRBD2 (5 bases). Germline values: CDR1 SQVTM, CDR2 ANQGSEA. The V gene lost 6 bases and the J gene lost 4 bases, with 15 bases spanning the gap. This CDR3 has 13 amino acids. CDR3 DNA: TGCAGCGTCCCCGGGATTTCGGTAGAGACCCAGTACTTC. Translation: CSVPGISVETQYF.

V is TRBV10-3 and J is TRBJ2-2, with 7 bases that match TRBD2. Germline-derived CDR1 and CDR2 are ENHRY and SYGVKD. The CDR3 contains 17 residues. The junction had 6 bases not matched to a gene; V was cut back by 2 bases and J by 0 bases. The CDR3 sequence is CAISELLSGTNTGELFF. CDR3 nucleotides: TGTGCCATCAGTGAGCTACTGAGCGGGACGAACACCGGGGAGCTGTTTTTT.

Turning to this clone: One end of the junction does not line up with germline, which may come from a read error. CDR3: CASSPMGTGQPPF. CDR3 DNA sequence: TGCGCCAGCAGCCCCATGGGGACAGGCCAACCCCCCTTC. This sequence joins TRBV5-1 and TRBJ2-7; TRBD1 agrees at 8 bases. Germline values: CDR1 SGHRS, CDR2 YFSETQ. CDR3 length equals 13 residues.

This chain joins TRBV7-2 and TRBJ2-7; D uncertain. Germline V CDR1 and CDR2: SGHTA, FQGNSA. V was cut by 1 base and J by 0 bases, with 10 bases left in between. CDR3 length: 15 residues. CDR3 amino acids: CASSLVTPSSYEQYF. CDR3 in DNA: TGTGCCAGCAGCTTAGTGACACCCAGCTCCTACGAGCAGTACTTC.

This clone has a handful of counts. The V call is TRBV6-4, the J call TRBJ1-5; 9 nucleotides line up with TRBD1. The CDR3 consists of 16 residues. V was pared by 8 bases and J by 4 bases, with 12 bases of the junction left unmatched. Germline-derived CDR1 and CDR2 are MRHNA and SNTAGT. The CDR3 sequence is CASSEGGTGPNQPQHF. The CDR3 nucleotides read TGTGCCAGCTCCGAAGGGGGGACAGGGCCTAATCAGCCCCAGCATTTT.

The chain joins TRBV7-2 to TRBJ2-1; maybe TRBD2 (6 bases). With 5 bases removed from V and 5 bases from J, the gap between germline ends came to 16 bases. Germline CDR1 SGHTA, CDR2 FQGNSA. The length of the CDR3 is 15 residues. The DNA for the CDR3 is TGTGCCAGCAGCCCCTTGGGGGGATTGAACAATGAGCAGTTCTTC. Protein: CASSPLGGLNNEQFF.

The chain has TRBV29-1 and TRBJ2-2, with 9 bases matching TRBD2. The germline gives CDR1 SQVTM, CDR2 ANQGSEA. The CDR3 extends over 14 amino acids. Trimming took 6 bases from V and 6 from J; bases not matched to a gene: 8. In DNA, the CDR3 is TGCAGCGTGGGGACTAGCACTGGGGCCGGGGAGCTGTTTTTT. Protein sequence: CSVGTSTGAGELFF.